Listed here is a single TCR beta chain. This record comes from a study of blood T cell repertoires in COVID-19. Study in general: Whether acute or convalescent, the COVID-19 samples came from the United States, Italy and Spain. PBMCs, B-cell-depleted T cells, or T cells were the source of the cDNA or gDNA that made up the material.

Per the original methods: Reference gene primer amplification gave estimated nucleated cell counts. Measured with immunoSEQ multiplex PCR; TCRdb has only the in-frame clones, and not every one. The V and J calls and clone size come from that table; D and trimming were worked out from the DNA. The sample consists of 150,000 to 200,000 clones, over 65% of them appearing once. Germline loops: CDR1 MDHEN, CDR2 SYDVKM. This CDR3 has 14 amino acids. V shed 3 bases and J shed 5 bases, with 12 bases lying between them. V gene TRBV28 combines with J gene TRBJ2-3; perhaps TRBD2 as D (7 bases). The sequenced sample was peripheral blood. The TCR originated in a man in his sixties with acute or convalescent COVID-19. The CDR3, as DNA: TGTGCCAGCAGTTTGCGGGGGCTGGGAGATACGCAGTATTTT. This gives the protein CASSLRGLGDTQYF. The variable domain in full, completed from reference TRBV28 and TRBJ2-3, reads DVKVTQSSRYLVKRTGEKVFLECVQDMDHENMFWYRQDPGLGLRLIYFSYDVKMKEKGDIPEGYSVSREKKERFSLILESASTNQTSMYLCASSLRGLGDTQYFGPGTRLTVL.